This T cell receptor (beta chain) comes out of a study of T cells in Graves' hyperthyroidism and ophthalmopathy. Diagnostic assessment was based on clinical symptoms, serum thyroxine and TRAb, thyroid ultrasound and orbital computed tomography. General study points: Among thyroid clonotypes expanded above 0.001, most also appeared in blood. In validation, the model predicted ophthalmopathy. These predictions came a median roughly 6.5 months before onset.

Concerning this clonotype: The antigen remains unidentified.

V gave up 11 bases and J gave up 4 bases, with 32 bases separating them. This CDR3 is built from 19 residues. Germline V gene lookup returns CDR1 ENHRY and CDR2 SYGVKD. TCR beta CDR3 regions were amplified from RNA transcripts. HTBI primers were employed in a first-round RT-PCR of the TCR CDR3. TCRdb re-called the multiplex PCR reads with MiXCR, one entry per CDR3 protein. This table holds about 570,000 distinct CDR3 sequences, under 60% found once. The chain employs TRBV10-3 and TRBJ2-2, with TRBD1 as a possible D gene (6 bases). This TCR was sampled from an adult woman with Graves' disease, either hyperthyroidism or ophthalmopathy (not recorded which). Sequencing was carried out using peripheral blood or thyroid tissue (not recorded which). The CDR3 region has the DNA TGTGCCTGGAGTTTAGATCCTAAACCTGGACAGATCTTCACCGGGGAGCTGTTTTTT. It yields the protein CAWSLDPKPGQIFTGELFF.